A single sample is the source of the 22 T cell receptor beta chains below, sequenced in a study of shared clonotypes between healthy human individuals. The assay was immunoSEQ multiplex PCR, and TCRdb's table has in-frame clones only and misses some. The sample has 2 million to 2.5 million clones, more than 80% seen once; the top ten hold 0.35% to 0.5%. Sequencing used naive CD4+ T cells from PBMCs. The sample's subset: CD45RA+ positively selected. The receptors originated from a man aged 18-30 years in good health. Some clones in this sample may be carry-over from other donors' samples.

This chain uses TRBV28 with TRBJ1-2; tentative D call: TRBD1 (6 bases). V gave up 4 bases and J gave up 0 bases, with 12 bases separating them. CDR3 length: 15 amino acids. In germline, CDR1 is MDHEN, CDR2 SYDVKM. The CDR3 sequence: CASSSQGPANYGYTF. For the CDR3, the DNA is TGTGCCAGCAGTTCCCAGGGGCCCGCTAACTATGGCTACACCTTC.

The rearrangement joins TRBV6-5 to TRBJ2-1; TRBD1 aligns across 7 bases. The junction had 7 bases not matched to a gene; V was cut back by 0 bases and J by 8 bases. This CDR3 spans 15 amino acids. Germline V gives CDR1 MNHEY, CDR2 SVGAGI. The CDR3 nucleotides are TGTGCCAGCAGTTACTCGACAGGGCCTCCGGATGAGCAGTTCTTC. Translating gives CASSYSTGPPDEQFF.

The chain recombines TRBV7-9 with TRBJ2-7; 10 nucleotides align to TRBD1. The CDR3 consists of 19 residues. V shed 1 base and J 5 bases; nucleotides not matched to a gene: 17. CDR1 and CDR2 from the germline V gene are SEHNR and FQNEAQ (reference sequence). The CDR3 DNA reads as TGTGCCAGCAGCTTAGTGGGACAGGGGACGCCGACTCGCTTCCACGAGCAGTACTTC. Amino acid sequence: CASSLVGQGTPTRFHEQYF.

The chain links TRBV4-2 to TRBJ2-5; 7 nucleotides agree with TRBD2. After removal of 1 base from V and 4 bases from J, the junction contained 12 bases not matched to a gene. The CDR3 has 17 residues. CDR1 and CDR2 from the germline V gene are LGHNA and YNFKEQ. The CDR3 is CASSQGDGDYLRETQYF. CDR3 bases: TGTGCCAGCAGCCAAGGGGATGGGGACTACCTTCGAGAGACCCAGTACTTC.

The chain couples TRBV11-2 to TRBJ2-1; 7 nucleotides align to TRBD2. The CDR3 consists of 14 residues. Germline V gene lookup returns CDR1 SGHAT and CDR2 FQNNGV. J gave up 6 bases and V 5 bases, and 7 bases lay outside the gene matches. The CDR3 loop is CASSRGTTFNEQFF. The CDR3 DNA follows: TGTGCCAGCAGCCGAGGGACTACCTTCAATGAGCAGTTCTTC.

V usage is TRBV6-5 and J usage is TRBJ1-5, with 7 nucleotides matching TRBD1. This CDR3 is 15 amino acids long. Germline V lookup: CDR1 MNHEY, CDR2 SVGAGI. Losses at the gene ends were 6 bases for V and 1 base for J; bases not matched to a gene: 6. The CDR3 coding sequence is TGTGCCAGCAGACTCTACAGGGGAAGCAATCAGCCCCAGCATTTT. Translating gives CASRLYRGSNQPQHF.

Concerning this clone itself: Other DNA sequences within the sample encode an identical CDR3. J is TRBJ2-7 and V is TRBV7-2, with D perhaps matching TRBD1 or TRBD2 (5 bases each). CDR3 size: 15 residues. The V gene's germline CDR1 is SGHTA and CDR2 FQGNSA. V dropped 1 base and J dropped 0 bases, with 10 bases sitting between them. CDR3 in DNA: TGTGCCAGCAGCTTAGTGGGGACGGGCTCCTACGAGCAGTACTTC. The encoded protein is CASSLVGTGSYEQYF.

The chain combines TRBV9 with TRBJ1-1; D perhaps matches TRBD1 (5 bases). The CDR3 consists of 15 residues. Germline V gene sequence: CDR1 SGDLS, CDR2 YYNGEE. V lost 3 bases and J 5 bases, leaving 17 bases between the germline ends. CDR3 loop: CASSGGTAGYTEAFF. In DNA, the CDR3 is TGTGCCAGCAGCGGAGGGACCGCTGGGTATACTGAAGCTTTCTTT.

CDR3: CSALEGEKLFF. The CDR3 DNA sequence: TGCAGTGCTCTTGAGGGTGAAAAACTGTTTTTT. This chain links TRBV20-1 with TRBJ1-4; D is unclear. The CDR3 is 11 amino acids. Germline CDR1 and CDR2: DFQATT and SNEGSKA (reference sequence). V was cut by 5 bases and J by 7 bases, with 8 bases left in between.

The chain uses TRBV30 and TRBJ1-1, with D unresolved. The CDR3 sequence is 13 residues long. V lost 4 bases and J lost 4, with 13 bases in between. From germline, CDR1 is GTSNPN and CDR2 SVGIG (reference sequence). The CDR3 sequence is CAWKWEGSTEAFF. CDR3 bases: TGTGCCTGGAAATGGGAGGGAAGCACTGAAGCTTTCTTT.

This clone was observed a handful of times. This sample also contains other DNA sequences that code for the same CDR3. DNA of the CDR3: TGCGCCAGCAGCTTGGAAGGATTGAACACTGAAGCTTTCTTT. It specifies CASSLEGLNTEAFF. This sequence joins TRBV5-1 and TRBJ1-1; D not resolved. Germline V gene data show CDR1 as SGHRS and CDR2 as YFSETQ. V shed 0 bases and J shed 0 bases, with 6 bases lying between them. This CDR3 is built from 14 residues.

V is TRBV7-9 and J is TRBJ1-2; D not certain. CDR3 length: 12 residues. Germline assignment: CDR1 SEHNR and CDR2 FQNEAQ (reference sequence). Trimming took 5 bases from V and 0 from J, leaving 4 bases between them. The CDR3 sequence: CASSNANYGYTF. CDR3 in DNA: TGTGCCAGCAGCAACGCTAACTATGGCTACACCTTC.

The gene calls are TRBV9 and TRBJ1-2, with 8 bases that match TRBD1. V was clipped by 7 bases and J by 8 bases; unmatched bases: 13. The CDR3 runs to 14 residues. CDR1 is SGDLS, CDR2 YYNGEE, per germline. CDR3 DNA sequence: TGTGCCAGCTCCCGGGACAGGAGTCCGGGCGGCTACACCTTC. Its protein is CASSRDRSPGGYTF. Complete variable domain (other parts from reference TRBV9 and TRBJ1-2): DSGVTQTPKHLITATGQRVTLRCSPRSGDLSVYWYQQSLDQGLQFLIQYYNGEERAKGNILERFSAQQFPDLHSELNLSSLELGDSALYFCASSRDRSPGGYTFGSGTRLTVV.

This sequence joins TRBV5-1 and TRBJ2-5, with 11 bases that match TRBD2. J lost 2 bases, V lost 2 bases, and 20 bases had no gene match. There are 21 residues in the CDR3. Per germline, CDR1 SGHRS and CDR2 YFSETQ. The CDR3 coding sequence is TGCGCCAGCAGCTTAGCCGGGACTAGCGGTTCTCCACGGGGGTATCAAGAGACCCAGTACTTC. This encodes CASSLAGTSGSPRGYQETQYF.

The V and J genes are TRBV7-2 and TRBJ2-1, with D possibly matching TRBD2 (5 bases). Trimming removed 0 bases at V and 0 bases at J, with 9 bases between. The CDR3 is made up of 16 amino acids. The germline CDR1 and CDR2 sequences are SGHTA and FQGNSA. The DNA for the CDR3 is TGTGCCAGCAGCTTAGCAGTGGGGAGCTCCTACAATGAGCAGTTCTTC. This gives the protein CASSLAVGSSYNEQFF.

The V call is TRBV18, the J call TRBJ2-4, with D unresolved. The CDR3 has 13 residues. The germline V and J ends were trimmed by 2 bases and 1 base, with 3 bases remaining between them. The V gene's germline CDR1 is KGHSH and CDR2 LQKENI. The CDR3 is CASSPVAKNIQYF. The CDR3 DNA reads TGTGCCAGCTCACCAGTGGCCAAAAACATTCAGTACTTC.

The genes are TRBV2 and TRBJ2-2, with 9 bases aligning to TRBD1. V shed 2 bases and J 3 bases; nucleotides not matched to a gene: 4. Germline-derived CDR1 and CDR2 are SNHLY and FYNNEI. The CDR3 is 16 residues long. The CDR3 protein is CASSESGQGYTGELFF. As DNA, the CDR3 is TGTGCCAGCAGTGAATCGGGACAGGGCTACACCGGGGAGCTGTTTTTT.

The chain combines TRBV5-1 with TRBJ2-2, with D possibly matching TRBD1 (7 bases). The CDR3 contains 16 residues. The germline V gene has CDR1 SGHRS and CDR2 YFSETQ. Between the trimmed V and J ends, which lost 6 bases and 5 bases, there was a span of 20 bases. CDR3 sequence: CASNLGGGAWTGELFF. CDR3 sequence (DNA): TGCGCCAGCAACCTTGGAGGGGGCGCTTGGACCGGGGAGCTGTTTTTT.

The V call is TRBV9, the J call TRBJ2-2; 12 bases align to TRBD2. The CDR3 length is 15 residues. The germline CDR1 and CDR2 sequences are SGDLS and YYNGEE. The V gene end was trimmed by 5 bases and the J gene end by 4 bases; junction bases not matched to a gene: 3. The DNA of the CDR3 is TGTGCCAGCAGGAAACTAGCGGGAGGCACCGGGGAGCTGTTTTTT. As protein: CASRKLAGGTGELFF.

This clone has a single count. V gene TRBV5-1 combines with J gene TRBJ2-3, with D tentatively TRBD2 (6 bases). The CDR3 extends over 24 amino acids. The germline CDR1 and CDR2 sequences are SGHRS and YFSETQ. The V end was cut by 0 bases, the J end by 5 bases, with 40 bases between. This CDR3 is CASSLADTPFFGGTRNARQDTQYF. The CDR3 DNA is TGCGCCAGCAGCTTGGCCGATACTCCTTTCTTCGGCGGGACCCGAAATGCTAGGCAAGATACGCAGTATTTT.

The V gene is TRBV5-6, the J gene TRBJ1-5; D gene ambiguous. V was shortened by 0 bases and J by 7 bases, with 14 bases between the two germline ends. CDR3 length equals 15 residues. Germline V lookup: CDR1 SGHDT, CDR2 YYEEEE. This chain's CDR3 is CASSLERGGWQPQHF. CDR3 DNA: TGTGCCAGCAGCTTGGAGCGGGGAGGTTGGCAGCCCCAGCATTTT.

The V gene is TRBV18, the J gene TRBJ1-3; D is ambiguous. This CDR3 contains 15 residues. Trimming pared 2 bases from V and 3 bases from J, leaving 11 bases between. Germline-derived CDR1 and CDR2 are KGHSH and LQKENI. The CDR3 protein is CASSPAASVGNTIYF. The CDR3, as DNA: TGTGCCAGCTCACCAGCGGCCAGCGTTGGAAACACCATATATTTT. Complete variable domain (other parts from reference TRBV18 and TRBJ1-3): NAGVMQNPRHLVRRRGQEARLRCSPMKGHSHVYWYRQLPEEGLKFMVYLQKENIIDESGMPKERFSAEFPKEGPSILRIQQVVRGDSAAYFCASSPAASVGNTIYFGEGSWLTVV.